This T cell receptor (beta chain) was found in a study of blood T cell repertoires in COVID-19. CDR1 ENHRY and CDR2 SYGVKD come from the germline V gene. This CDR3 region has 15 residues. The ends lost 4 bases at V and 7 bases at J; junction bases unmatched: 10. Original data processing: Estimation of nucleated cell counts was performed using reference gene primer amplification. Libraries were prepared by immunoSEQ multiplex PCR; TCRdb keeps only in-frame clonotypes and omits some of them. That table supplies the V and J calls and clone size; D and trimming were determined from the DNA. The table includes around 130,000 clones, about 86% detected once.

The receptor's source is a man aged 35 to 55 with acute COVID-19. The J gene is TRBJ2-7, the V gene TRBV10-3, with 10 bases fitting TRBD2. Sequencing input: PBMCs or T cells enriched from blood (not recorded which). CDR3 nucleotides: TGTGCCATCAGTGCATCTAGCGGGAGATCTGGGGAGCAGTACTTC. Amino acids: CAISASSGRSGEQYF.